The 10 T cell receptor beta chains listed next were all sequenced from one sample in a study of tumor-infiltrating lymphocytes in primary liver carcinoma. Using a constant-region primer together with ProtoScript II reverse transcriptase, TCR beta cDNA was made from approximately 500 ng of total RNA. For TCR beta, libraries were produced by three nested multiplex PCR rounds using slightly modified ARM-PCR. Two initial PCR rounds of about 11 cycles each paired TRBV1-TRBV30 forward primers with a C-beta reverse primer. MiXCR, run by TCRdb on the multiplex PCR reads, gives a single entry per CDR3 protein. The sample consists of 190,000 or so distinct CDR3 sequences, about 65% of them appearing once. Germline DNA was also extracted, while the blood RNA originated from unsorted whole blood. The sample comprised peripheral blood. The receptors originated from a woman aged 60-75 years with primary liver carcinoma and hepatitis B virus infection.

The gene calls are TRBV5-1 and TRBJ1-1; D uncertain. This CDR3 comprises 14 residues. The germline V gene encodes CDR1 SGHRS and CDR2 YFSETQ. V was clipped by 0 bases and J by 8 bases, with 14 bases between them. CDR3 DNA sequence: TGCGCCAGCAGCTTGGGGTCTGCGGGGAGAGAAGCTTTCTTT. Protein sequence: CASSLGSAGREAFF. Full variable domain (rest looked up from reference TRBV5-1 and TRBJ1-1): KAGVTQTPRYLIKTRGQQVTLSCSPISGHRSVSWYQQTPGQGLQFLFEYFSETQRNKGNFPGRFSGRQFSNSRSEMNVSTLELGDSALYLCASSLGSAGREAFFGQGTRLTVV.

About this clonotype itself: The junction does not match germline at one end; this may be a read error. The gene calls are TRBV6-1 and TRBJ2-1, with D hard to call. The CDR3 is made up of 13 amino acids. CDR1 MNHNS and CDR2 SASEGT come from the germline V gene. DNA for the CDR3: TGTGCCAGGAGTGAATCATACTACAATGAGCAGTTCTTC. Translation gives CARSESYYNEQFF.

With regard to this clonotype: The junction and the germline gene differ at one end; a read error may be behind it. The chain links TRBV12-3 or TRBV12-4 to TRBJ1-2; D call uncertain. This CDR3 comprises 13 residues. CDR3 nucleotides: TGTGCCAGCACCTCGCTGGGTCTCTATGGCTACATCTTC. Residues: CASTSLGLYGYIF.

In the case of this clonotype: Relative to the germline gene, one junction end is altered; a read error may explain this. The chain is built from TRBV11-1 and TRBJ2-1; the D is unclear. CDR1 is SGHAT, CDR2 FQDESV, per germline (reference sequence). The CDR3 length is 16 residues. Here the CDR3 DNA reads TGTGCCAGCTCCTGGTTGAGTCTAGTCCCCTACAATGAACAGTTCTTC. Amino acid sequence: CASSWLSLVPYNEQFF. Filled out from reference TRBV11-1 and TRBJ2-1, the complete variable domain reads EAEVAQSPRYKITEKSQAVAFWCDPISGHATLYWYRQILGQGPELLVQFQDESVVDDSQLPKDRFSAERLKGVDSTLKIQPAELGDSAMYLCASSWLSLVPYNEQFFGPGTRLTVL.

The chain combines TRBV29-1 with TRBJ2-1; D not resolved. CDR1 SQVTM and CDR2 ANQGSEA come from the germline V gene. The length of the CDR3 is 17 residues. With 4 bases removed from V and 0 bases from J, the gap between germline ends came to 19 bases. The CDR3: CSVGSRPARSSYNEQFF. The CDR3 region has the DNA TGCAGCGTTGGCTCTCGGCCAGCGAGAAGCTCCTACAATGAGCAGTTCTTC.

The chain links TRBV14 to TRBJ1-4; TRBD1 aligns across 11 bases. The CDR3 consists of 18 residues. V trimming: 5 bases; J trimming: 2 bases; junction bases outside the gene matches: 10. CDR1 and CDR2 (germline): SGHDN, FVKESK. This CDR3 reads CASSIWTGGAGTNEKLFF. The CDR3 region has the DNA TGTGCCAGCAGCATATGGACAGGGGGCGCGGGGACTAATGAAAAACTGTTTTTT.

The CDR3 protein is CASSESGAWHNEQFF. The CDR3 DNA is TGCGCCAGCAGTGAGTCCGGTGCATGGCACAATGAGCAGTTCTTC. The chain recombines TRBV10-1 with TRBJ2-1; D unclear. The ends were cut back, 0 bases at V and 5 bases at J, with 11 bases in the middle. This CDR3 is built from 15 residues. From germline, CDR1 is WNHNN and CDR2 SYGVQD (reference sequence).

Only one count was recorded for this clonotype. The chain joins TRBV6-1 to TRBJ1-1, with a weak D call TRBD1 (5 bases). Trimming pared 3 bases from V and 4 bases from J, leaving 12 bases between. The CDR3 loop spans 14 amino acids. Germline CDR1 and CDR2: MNHNS and SASEGT. The CDR3 reads CASSEAGLSTEAFF. Here the CDR3 DNA reads TGTGCCAGCAGTGAGGCAGGGTTAAGCACTGAAGCTTTCTTT.

Comments on this clonotype: No conserved phenylalanine or tryptophan ends this CDR3, so it is likely a read error. The chain links TRBV7-9 to TRBJ2-5; no clear D gene. This CDR3 contains 15 residues. Germline lookup yields CDR1 SEHNR and CDR2 FQNEAQ (reference sequence). The CDR3 is CASSLGIGYQETQYL. Written as DNA, the CDR3 is TGTGCCAGCAGCTTAGGAATCGGCTACCAGGAGACCCAGTACTTA.

Concerning this clonotype itself: One end of the junction does not line up with germline, which may come from a read error. The chain couples TRBV18 to TRBJ1-2; TRBD1 matches 8 bases. CDR3 length equals 14 residues. Germline lookup yields CDR1 KGHSH and CDR2 LQKENI. CDR3 coding DNA: TGTGCCAGCTCACCGGACAGGGAGTCATATGGCCACACCTTC. Residues: CASSPDRESYGHTF.